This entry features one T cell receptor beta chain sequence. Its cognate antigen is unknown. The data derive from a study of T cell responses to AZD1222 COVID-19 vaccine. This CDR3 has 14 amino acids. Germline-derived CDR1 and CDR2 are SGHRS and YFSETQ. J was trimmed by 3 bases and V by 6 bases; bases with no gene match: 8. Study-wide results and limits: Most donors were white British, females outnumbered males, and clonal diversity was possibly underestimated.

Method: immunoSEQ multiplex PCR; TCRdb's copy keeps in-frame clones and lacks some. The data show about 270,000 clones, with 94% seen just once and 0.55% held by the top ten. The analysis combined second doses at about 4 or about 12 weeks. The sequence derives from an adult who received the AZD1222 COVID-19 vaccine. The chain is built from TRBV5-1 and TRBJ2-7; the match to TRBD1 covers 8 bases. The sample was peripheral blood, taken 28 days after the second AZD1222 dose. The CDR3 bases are TGCGCCAGCACCTCCGGGACAGGAGGCTACGAGCAGTACTTC. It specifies CASTSGTGGYEQYF.